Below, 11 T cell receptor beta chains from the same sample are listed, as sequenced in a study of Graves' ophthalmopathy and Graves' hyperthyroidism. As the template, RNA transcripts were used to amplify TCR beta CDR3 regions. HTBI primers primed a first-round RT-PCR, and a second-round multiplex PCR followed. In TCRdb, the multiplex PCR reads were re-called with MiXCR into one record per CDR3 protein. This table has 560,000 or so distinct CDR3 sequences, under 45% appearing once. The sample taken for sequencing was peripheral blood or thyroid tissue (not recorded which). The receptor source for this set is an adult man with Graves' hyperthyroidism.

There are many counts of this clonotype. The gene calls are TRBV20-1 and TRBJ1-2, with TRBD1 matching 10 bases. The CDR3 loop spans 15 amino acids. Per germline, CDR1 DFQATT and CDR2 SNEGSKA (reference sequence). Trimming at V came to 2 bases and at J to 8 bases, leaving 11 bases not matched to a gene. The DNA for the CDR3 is TGCAGTGCTAGATTGCCTCGACAGGGGGCGAAAGGCTACACCTTC. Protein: CSARLPRQGAKGYTF.

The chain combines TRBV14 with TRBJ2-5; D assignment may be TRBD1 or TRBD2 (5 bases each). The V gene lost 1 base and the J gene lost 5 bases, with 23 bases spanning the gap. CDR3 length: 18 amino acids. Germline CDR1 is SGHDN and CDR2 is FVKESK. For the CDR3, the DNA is TGTGCCAGCAGCCAAGCGTTCATAGGTCCCCGCCGGGACGAGACCCAGTACTTC. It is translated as CASSQAFIGPRRDETQYF.

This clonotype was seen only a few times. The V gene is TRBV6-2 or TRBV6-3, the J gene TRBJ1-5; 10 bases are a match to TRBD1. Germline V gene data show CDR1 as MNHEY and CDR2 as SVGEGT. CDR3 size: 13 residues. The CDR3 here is CADRGPGNQPQHF. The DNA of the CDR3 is TGTGCAGACAGGGGGCCGGGCAATCAGCCCCAGCATTTT.

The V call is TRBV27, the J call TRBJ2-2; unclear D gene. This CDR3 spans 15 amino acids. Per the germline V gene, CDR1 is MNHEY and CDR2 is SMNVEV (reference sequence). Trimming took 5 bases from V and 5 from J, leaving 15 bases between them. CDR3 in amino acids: CASSAWTPSTGELFF. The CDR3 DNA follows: TGTGCCAGCAGTGCCTGGACCCCCAGTACCGGGGAGCTGTTTTTT.

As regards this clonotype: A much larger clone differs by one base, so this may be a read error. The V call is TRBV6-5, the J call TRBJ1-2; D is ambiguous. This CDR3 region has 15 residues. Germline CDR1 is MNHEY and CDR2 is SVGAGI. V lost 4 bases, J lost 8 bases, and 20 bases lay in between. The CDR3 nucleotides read TGTGCCAGCAGTTGCTCGATTCGAGCGGGAGGCGGCTACACCTTC. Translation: CASSCSIRAGGGYTF.

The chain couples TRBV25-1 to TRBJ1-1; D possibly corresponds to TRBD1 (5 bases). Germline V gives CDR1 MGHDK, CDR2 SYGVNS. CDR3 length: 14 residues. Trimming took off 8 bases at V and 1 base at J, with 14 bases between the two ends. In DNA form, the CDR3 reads TGTGCCAGCGTTGATTACAGGAGGAACACTGAAGCTTTCTTT. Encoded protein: CASVDYRRNTEAFF.

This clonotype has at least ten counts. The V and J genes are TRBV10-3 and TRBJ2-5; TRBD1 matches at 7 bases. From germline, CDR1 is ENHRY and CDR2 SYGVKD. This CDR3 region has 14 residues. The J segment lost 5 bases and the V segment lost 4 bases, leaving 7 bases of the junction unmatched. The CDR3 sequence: CAISASTGRETQYF. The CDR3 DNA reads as TGTGCCATCAGTGCGTCGACAGGGCGGGAGACCCAGTACTTC.

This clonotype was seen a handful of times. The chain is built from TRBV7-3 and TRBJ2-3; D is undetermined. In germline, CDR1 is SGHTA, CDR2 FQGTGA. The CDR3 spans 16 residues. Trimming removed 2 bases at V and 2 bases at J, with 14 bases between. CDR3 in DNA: TGTGCCAGCAGCTTAGTTGGCGGAGCAACCACAGATACGCAGTATTTT. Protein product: CASSLVGGATTDTQYF.

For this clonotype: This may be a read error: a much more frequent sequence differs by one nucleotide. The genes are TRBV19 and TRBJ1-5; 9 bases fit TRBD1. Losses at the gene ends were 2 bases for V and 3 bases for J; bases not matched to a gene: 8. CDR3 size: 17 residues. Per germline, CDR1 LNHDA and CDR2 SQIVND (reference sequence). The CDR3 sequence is CASSIRWDRDSNQPQHF. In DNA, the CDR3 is TGTGCCAGTAGTATAAGGTGGGACAGGGATTCCAATCAGCCCCAGCATTTT.

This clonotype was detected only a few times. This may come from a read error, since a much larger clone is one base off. The CDR3 here is CASGSYDVSSYEQYF. DNA of the CDR3: TGTGCCAGCGGCTCCTATGACGTGAGCTCCTACGAGCAGTACTTC. The chain has TRBV7-9 and TRBJ2-7; no firm D call. Germline V gene data show CDR1 as SEHNR and CDR2 as FQNEAQ (reference sequence). The CDR3 is made up of 15 amino acids. Trimming cost V 8 bases and J 0 bases, with 17 bases left between them.

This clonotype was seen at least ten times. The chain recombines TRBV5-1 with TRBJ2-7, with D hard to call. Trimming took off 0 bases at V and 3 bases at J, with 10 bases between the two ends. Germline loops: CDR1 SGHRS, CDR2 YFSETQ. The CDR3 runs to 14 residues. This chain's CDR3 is CASSLDQAIYEQYF. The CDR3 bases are TGCGCCAGCAGCTTGGACCAGGCGATCTACGAGCAGTACTTC. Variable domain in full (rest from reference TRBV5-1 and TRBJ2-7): KAGVTQTPRYLIKTRGQQVTLSCSPISGHRSVSWYQQTPGQGLQFLFEYFSETQRNKGNFPGRFSGRQFSNSRSEMNVSTLELGDSALYLCASSLDQAIYEQYFGPGTRLTVT.